The 16 T cell receptor beta chains below all came from one sample that was sequenced in a study of blood T cell repertoires in COVID-19. Clones were sequenced by immunoSEQ multiplex PCR, and TCRdb holds only the in-frame ones, with some missing. The profile shows roughly 47,000 clones, 70% to 90% of them singletons. Sample: peripheral blood. The receptors originated from a woman of 80 years or more with COVID-19, enrolled during active disease.

V gene TRBV5-1 combines with J gene TRBJ1-5, with 8 bases identical to TRBD1. V lost 4 bases and J lost 1; bases outside the gene matches: 4. The CDR3 length is 15 residues. Germline CDR1 is SGHRS and CDR2 is YFSETQ. The CDR3 DNA sequence: TGCGCCAGCAGCGCTCAGGGGGCAAGCAATCAGCCCCAGCATTTT. It encodes CASSAQGASNQPQHF.

V and J are TRBV3-1 (or the pseudogene TRBV3-2) and TRBJ1-5; TRBD1 matches 7 bases. CDR3 length: 16 residues. Germline-derived CDR1 and CDR2 are LGHDT and YNNKEL (reference sequence). The J segment lost 2 bases and the V segment lost 3 bases, leaving 7 bases of the junction unmatched. The CDR3: CASSQYNRGGNQPQHF. CDR3 bases: TGTGCCAGCAGCCAGTATAACAGGGGTGGCAATCAGCCCCAGCATTTT.

The chain has TRBV7-3 and TRBJ2-7; D ambiguous. The length of the CDR3 is 14 residues. The V end was cut by 8 bases, the J end by 7 bases, with 21 bases between. Germline V gene lookup returns CDR1 SGHTA and CDR2 FQGTGA. The chain's CDR3 is CASYVRRPTIEQYF. The CDR3 DNA reads as TGTGCCAGCTACGTGAGGAGACCTACGATTGAGCAGTACTTC. Looking up the rest from reference TRBV7-3 and TRBJ2-7 gives the full variable domain: GAGVSQTPSNKVTEKGKYVELRCDPISGHTALYWYRQSLGQGPEFLIYFQGTGAADDSGLPNDRFFAVRPEGSVSTLKIQRTERGDSAVYLCASYVRRPTIEQYFGPGTRLTVT.

CDR3 sequence (DNA): TGTGCCAGCAGTTACCCGGACACGACCGTTTCCTTTAACTATGGCTACACCTTC. This gives the protein CASSYPDTTVSFNYGYTF. The chain has TRBV6-2 or TRBV6-3 and TRBJ1-2; a weak D match, TRBD1 (5 bases). This CDR3 region has 18 residues. Trimming removed 2 bases from V and 1 base from J, with 20 bases in between. Germline V lookup: CDR1 MNHEY, CDR2 SVGEGT.

The table lists this clone with a few counts. This chain uses TRBV6-6 with TRBJ1-2, with 7 bases lining up with TRBD1. This CDR3 has 13 residues. V shed 6 bases and J 5 bases; nucleotides not matched to a gene: 6. CDR1 and CDR2 from the germline V gene are MNHNY and SVGAGI (reference sequence). Here the CDR3 reads CASRTTGSYGYTF. The CDR3 DNA reads as TGTGCCAGCAGGACGACAGGGTCTTATGGCTACACCTTC.

The chain joins TRBV2 to TRBJ1-2; D may be TRBD1 (6 bases). The CDR3 contains 15 residues. Trimming removed 5 bases at V and 0 bases at J, with 13 bases between. In germline, CDR1 is SNHLY, CDR2 FYNNEI. Here the CDR3 DNA reads TGTGCCAGCAGTCCAGCGGGACACACTAACTATGGCTACACCTTC. Translated: CASSPAGHTNYGYTF. Together with reference TRBV2 and TRBJ1-2, the CDR3 gives the full variable domain: EPEVTQTPSHQVTQMGQEVILRCVPISNHLYFYWYRQILGQKVEFLVSFYNNEISEKSEIFDDQFSVERPDGSNFTLKIRSTKLEDSAMYFCASSPAGHTNYGYTFGSGTRLTVV.

CDR3 in DNA: TGTGCCAGCATTCCCTACAGGACCCCCTACGAGCAGTACTTC. It codes for CASIPYRTPYEQYF. The chain joins TRBV28 to TRBJ2-7; weak D call: TRBD1 (5 bases). Per germline, CDR1 MDHEN and CDR2 SYDVKM. The CDR3 runs 14 residues. V lost 7 bases to trimming and J lost 2 bases, with 15 bases between them.

Relative to its sample, this clone is medium-sized. The chain couples TRBV5-6 to TRBJ1-1; TRBD1 aligns across 7 bases. V dropped 1 base and J dropped 10; count of bases not matched to a gene: 10. Germline V gene data show CDR1 as SGHDT and CDR2 as YYEEEE. The CDR3 extends over 14 amino acids. The CDR3 DNA sequence: TGTGCCAGCAGCTTGACTGGGACAGCCGCGCGAGCTTTCTTT. Translated, it gives CASSLTGTAARAFF.

The chain links TRBV6-5 to TRBJ2-7, with 14 bases identical to TRBD2. Trimming cost V 0 bases and J 12 bases; bases outside gene matches: 7. Per the germline V gene, CDR1 is MNHEY and CDR2 is SVGAGI. This CDR3 has 15 amino acids. The CDR3, as DNA: TGTGCCAGCAGTTACTCGAGACTAGCGGGAGGGGGTCGGTACTTC. Its translation: CASSYSRLAGGGRYF.

The chain employs TRBV6-5 and TRBJ1-2; a weak D match, TRBD1 (6 bases). V lost 0 bases and J lost 4, with 15 bases in between. Germline V gives CDR1 MNHEY, CDR2 SVGAGI. The CDR3 spans 16 residues. The CDR3 coding sequence is TGTGCCAGCAGTTACTCCCCCCCAGGGGTGAGCTATGGCTACACCTTC. It translates to CASSYSPPGVSYGYTF.

The V call is TRBV6-6, the J call TRBJ1-1; D is unclear. Germline CDR1 and CDR2: MNHNY and SVGAGI (reference sequence). The CDR3 length is 13 residues. The V end was cut by 2 bases, the J end by 5 bases, with 9 bases between. The CDR3 bases are TGTGCCAGCAGTTACGGGAGAGGGACTGAAGCTTTCTTT. It codes for CASSYGRGTEAFF.

The V call is TRBV23-1, the J call TRBJ1-2, with unresolved D. TRBV23-1 is assigned to the ORF class and has an uncertain function. V lost 5 bases to trimming and J lost 4 bases, with 17 bases between them. The CDR3 contains 15 residues. The CDR3 bases are TGCGCCAGCAGTTACCTTCTGGCCAGGTCCTATGGCTACACCTTC. Encoded protein: CASSYLLARSYGYTF.

The chain uses TRBV18 and TRBJ1-2; 7 bases fit TRBD1. The CDR3 extends over 13 amino acids. V was clipped by 1 base and J by 6 bases; unmatched bases: 2. CDR1 KGHSH and CDR2 LQKENI come from the germline V gene. CDR3 in DNA: TGTGCCAGCTCACCACGAACAGGGGATGGCTACACCTTC. Amino acids: CASSPRTGDGYTF.

The chain links TRBV5-1 to TRBJ2-7, with D possibly matching TRBD2 (5 bases). V dropped 0 bases and J dropped 2 bases, with 6 bases sitting between them. The germline V gene has CDR1 SGHRS and CDR2 YFSETQ. The CDR3 sequence is 13 residues long. This chain's CDR3 is CASSLDGAYEQYF. In DNA form, the CDR3 reads TGCGCCAGCAGCTTGGACGGGGCCTACGAGCAGTACTTC.

This sequence joins TRBV24-1 and TRBJ2-5; 8 bases match TRBD1. This CDR3 comprises 13 residues. V lost 6 bases to trimming and J lost 5 bases; unmatched junction nucleotides: 4. Germline CDR1 is KGHDR and CDR2 is SFDVKD. The chain's CDR3 is CATSTPGGETQYF. The CDR3, as DNA: TGTGCCACCAGTACCCCAGGGGGCGAGACCCAGTACTTC.

This chain links TRBV3-1 (or the pseudogene TRBV3-2) with TRBJ1-3; D uncertain. This CDR3 has 16 residues. Germline V CDR1 and CDR2: LGHDT, YNNKEL (reference sequence). V was clipped by 4 bases and J by 1 base, with 14 bases between them. CDR3 in amino acids: CASSPPHSRSGNTIYF. The CDR3 DNA reads TGTGCCAGCAGCCCCCCTCACAGTAGGTCTGGAAACACCATATATTTT.